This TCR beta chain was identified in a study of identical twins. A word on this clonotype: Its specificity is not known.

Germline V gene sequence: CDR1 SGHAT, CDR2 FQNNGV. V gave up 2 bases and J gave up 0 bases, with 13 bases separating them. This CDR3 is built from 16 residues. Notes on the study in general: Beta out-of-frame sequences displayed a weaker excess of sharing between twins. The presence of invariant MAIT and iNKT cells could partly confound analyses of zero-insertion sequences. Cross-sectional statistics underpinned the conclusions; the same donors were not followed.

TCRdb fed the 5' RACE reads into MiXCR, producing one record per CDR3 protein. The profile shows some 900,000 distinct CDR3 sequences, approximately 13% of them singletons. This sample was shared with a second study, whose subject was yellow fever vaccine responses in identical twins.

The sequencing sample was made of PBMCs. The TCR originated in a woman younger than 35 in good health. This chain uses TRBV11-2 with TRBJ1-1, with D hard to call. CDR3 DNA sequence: TGTGCCAGCAGCTTATACACGGCAGAGATGAACACTGAAGCTTTCTTT. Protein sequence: CASSLYTAEMNTEAFF.